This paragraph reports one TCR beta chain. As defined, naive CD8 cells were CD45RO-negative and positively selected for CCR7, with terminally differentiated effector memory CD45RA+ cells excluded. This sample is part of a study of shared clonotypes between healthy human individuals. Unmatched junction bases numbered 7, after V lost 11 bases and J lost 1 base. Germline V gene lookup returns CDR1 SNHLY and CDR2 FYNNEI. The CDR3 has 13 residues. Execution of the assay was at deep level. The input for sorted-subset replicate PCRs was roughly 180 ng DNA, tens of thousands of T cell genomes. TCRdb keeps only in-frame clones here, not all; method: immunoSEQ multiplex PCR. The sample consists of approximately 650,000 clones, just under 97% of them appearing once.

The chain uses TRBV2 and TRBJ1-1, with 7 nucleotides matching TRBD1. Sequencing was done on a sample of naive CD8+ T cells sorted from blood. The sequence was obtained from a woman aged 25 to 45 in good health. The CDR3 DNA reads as TGTGCCGGACAGGTCGGGAGGAACACTGAAGCTTTCTTT. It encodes CAGQVGRNTEAFF.